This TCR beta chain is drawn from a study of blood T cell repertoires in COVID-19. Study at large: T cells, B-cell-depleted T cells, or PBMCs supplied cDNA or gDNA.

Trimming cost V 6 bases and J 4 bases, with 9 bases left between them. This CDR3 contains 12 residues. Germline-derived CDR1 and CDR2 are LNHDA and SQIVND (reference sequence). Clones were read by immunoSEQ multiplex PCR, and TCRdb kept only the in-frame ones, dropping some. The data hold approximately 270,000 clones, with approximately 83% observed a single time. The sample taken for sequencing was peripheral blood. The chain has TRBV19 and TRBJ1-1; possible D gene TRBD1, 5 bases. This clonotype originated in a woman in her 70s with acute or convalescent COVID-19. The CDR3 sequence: CASRAGGTEAFF. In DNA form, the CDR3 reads TGTGCCAGTAGAGCGGGGGGCACTGAAGCTTTCTTT.